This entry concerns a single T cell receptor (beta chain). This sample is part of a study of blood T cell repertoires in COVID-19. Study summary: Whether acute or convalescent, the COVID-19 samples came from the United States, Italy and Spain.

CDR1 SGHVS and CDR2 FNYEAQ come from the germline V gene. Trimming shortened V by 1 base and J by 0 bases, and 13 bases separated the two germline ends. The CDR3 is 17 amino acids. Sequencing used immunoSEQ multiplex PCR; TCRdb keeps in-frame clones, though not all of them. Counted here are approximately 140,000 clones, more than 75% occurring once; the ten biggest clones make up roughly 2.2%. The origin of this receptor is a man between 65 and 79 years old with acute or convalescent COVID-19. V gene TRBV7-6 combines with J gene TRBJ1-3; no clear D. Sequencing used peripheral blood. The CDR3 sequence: CASSLVGGYDSGNTIYF. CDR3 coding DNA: TGTGCCAGCAGCTTAGTAGGCGGATATGACTCTGGAAACACCATATATTTT.